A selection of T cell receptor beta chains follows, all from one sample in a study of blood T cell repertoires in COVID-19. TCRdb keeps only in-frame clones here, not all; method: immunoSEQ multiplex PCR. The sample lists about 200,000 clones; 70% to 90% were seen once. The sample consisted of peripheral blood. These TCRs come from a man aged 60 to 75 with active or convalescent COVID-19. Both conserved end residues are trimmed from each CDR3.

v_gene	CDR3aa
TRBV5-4	ASSQGLAGVTDTQY
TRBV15	ATSSFDRRSYNEQF
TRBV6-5	ASIKNTGELF
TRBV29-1	SVPGQGNYGYT
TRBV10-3	ATLDREGSGANVLT
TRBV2	ASRLAGALGETQY
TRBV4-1	ASSQGSGGGEQY
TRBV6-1	ASSVQGAQNTGELF
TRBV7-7	ASSLSGGEETQY
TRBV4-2	ASSPWTGAKETQY
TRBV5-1	ASRMGQNQPQH
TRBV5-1	ASSSDNEQF
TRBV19	ASTPGTGGSYGYT
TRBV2	ASKGQLSGNTIY
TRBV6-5	ASRNDRTYNEQF
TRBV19	ASSRGLYSNQPQH
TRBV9	ASSVAWRGNEQF
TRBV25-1	ASSELRELF
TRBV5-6	ASSSGTRGNEQF
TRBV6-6	ASSYRDEQY
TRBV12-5	ASGLEGNQPQH
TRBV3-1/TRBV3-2	ASSQDRFYQPQH
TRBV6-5	ATVTGQANTGELF
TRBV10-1	ASRETLLTEAF
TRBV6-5	ASRGGPGNTIY
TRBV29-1	SVGGPATGSYNEQF
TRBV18	ASSPSTLAKNIQY
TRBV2	ASRTGGIRGDGETQY
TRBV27	ASSLAGTPTYEQY
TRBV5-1	ASSPGGTGGDSPLH
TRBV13	ASSSGTGGGTLQF
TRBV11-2	ASSSQGWTEAF
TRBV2	ASSWDRGGSNQPQH
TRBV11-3	ASSARTGGRGGYT
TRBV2	ASSFTTGTEAF
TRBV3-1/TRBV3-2	ASSQAASVQETQY
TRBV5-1	ASSLDRGGETQY
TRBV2	ASSGGFYGYT
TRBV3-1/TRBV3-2	ASSQARTGGSEQY
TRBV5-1	ASSLDGGGNQPQH
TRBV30	AWSRGASGVYEQF
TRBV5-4	ASSSPAQGDGTEAF
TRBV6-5	ASSRTGSGNTIY
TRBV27	ASRINRGAEAF
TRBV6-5	ASSYSQGTYGYT
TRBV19	ASSIWRSAVGELF
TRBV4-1	ASSRAGGQPQH
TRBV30	AWGTGTGFEQY
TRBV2	ASSEVAVNSNTQY
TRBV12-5	ASGWGLVSGYGYT
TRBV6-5	ASSGYTEAF
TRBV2	ASRVGQGGSNEQF
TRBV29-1	SVAGWSNYGYT
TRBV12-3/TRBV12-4	ASSWTGLNIQY